These 5 T cell receptor beta chains originate from one sample sequenced in a study of blood T cell repertoires in COVID-19. The method was immunoSEQ multiplex PCR; TCRdb's version includes in-frame clones alone and lacks a portion of them. Among some 460,000 clones listed, about 89% were seen once. The specimen was peripheral blood. All receptors come from a woman in her 30s with acute or convalescent COVID-19.

The chain recombines TRBV7-9 with TRBJ1-4, with D unclear. Germline V gives CDR1 SEHNR, CDR2 FQNEAQ (reference sequence). V lost 5 bases and J 6 bases, leaving 10 bases between the germline ends. The CDR3 is 13 amino acids. CDR3 sequence (DNA): TGTGCCAGCAGCATTTGGGAGGATGAAAAACTGTTTTTT. Translation: CASSIWEDEKLFF.

V gene TRBV9 combines with J gene TRBJ1-1; the D is unclear. In germline, CDR1 is SGDLS, CDR2 YYNGEE. Between the trimmed V and J ends, which lost 4 bases and 8 bases, there was a span of 21 bases. The CDR3 consists of 15 residues. The CDR3 region has the DNA TGTGCCAGCAGCACACGTCCGGGAGGTACCGGCGAAGCTTTCTTT. Translating it yields CASSTRPGGTGEAFF.

The chain uses TRBV20-1 and TRBJ1-4; D is perhaps TRBD1 (6 bases). The germline gives CDR1 DFQATT, CDR2 SNEGSKA (reference sequence). The CDR3 is 14 amino acids. V was trimmed by 3 bases and J by 8 bases, leaving 16 bases between them. The CDR3 DNA reads as TGCAGTGCTAGTTTTGGGGACATGGAAGAAAAACTGTTTTTT. It codes for CSASFGDMEEKLFF.

This clone occurred once. The gene calls are TRBV27 and TRBJ1-1; D is possibly TRBD1 (5 bases). The CDR3 runs to 15 residues. V shed 4 bases and J shed 2 bases, with 14 bases lying between them. CDR1 is MNHEY and CDR2 is SMNVEV in the germline V gene (reference sequence). CDR3 DNA: TGTGCCAGCAGTTCCCGACAGACCGTTAACACTGAAGCTTTCTTT. It encodes CASSSRQTVNTEAFF.

The chain couples TRBV5-1 to TRBJ2-7, with TRBD1 matching over 7 bases. The CDR3 consists of 15 residues. The germline CDR1 and CDR2 sequences are SGHRS and YFSETQ. V lost 0 bases, J lost 2 bases, and 5 bases stayed unmatched. This CDR3 is CASSLEGQDAYEQYF. CDR3 in DNA: TGCGCCAGCAGCTTGGAAGGACAGGATGCCTACGAGCAGTACTTC.